Listed here are 8 T cell receptor beta chains from one sample, sequenced in a study of cytomegalovirus exposure and HLA in healthy donors. The PCR used 60 Vbeta and 13 Jbeta primers. TCRdb's copy holds only in-frame clones and misses some; the assay was immunoSEQ multiplex PCR. This sample has approximately 200,000 clones, with over 60% found just once. Sequenced material: PBMCs. Receptors originate from a man aged 25 to 45 in good health and CMV-seropositive.

V gene TRBV7-9 combines with J gene TRBJ2-1, with 7 bases that match TRBD1. The CDR3 spans 17 residues. J lost 9 bases, V lost 3 bases, and 17 bases had no gene match. Germline V gives CDR1 SEHNR, CDR2 FQNEAQ (reference sequence). In DNA form, the CDR3 reads TGTGCCAGCAGCTTTGGGACAGCCTCAATTGATACGGGTGAGCAGTTCTTC. Translation gives CASSFGTASIDTGEQFF.

This chain links TRBV6-5 with TRBJ2-3; D possibly corresponds to TRBD2 (6 bases). CDR3 length: 15 amino acids. V lost 2 bases and J 1 base, leaving 10 bases between the germline ends. CDR1 is MNHEY and CDR2 is SVGAGI in the germline V gene. CDR3 DNA: TGTGCCAGCAGTTACCTTCCTAGCGGCACAGATACGCAGTATTTT. This codes for CASSYLPSGTDTQYF.

This clone was detected only a few times. The CDR3 nucleotides read TGTGCCAGCAGCCAAGATTTCGGGGGCTACACCTTC. Protein product: CASSQDFGGYTF. J is TRBJ1-2 and V is TRBV4-2; D remains unclear. V lost 0 bases to trimming and J lost 8 bases, with 7 bases between them. This CDR3 comprises 12 residues. Per the germline V gene, CDR1 is LGHNA and CDR2 is YNFKEQ.

The chain joins TRBV28 to TRBJ1-5, with 8 bases lining up with TRBD1. This CDR3 has 13 amino acids. Trimming cost V 8 bases and J 4 bases; bases outside gene matches: 4. Germline V gene sequence: CDR1 MDHEN, CDR2 SYDVKM. The CDR3 nucleotides are TGTGCCAGCGAGGACAGGGCGAATCAGCCCCAGCATTTT. Encoded protein: CASEDRANQPQHF.

This chain uses TRBV30 with TRBJ1-5; TRBD1 matches at 8 bases. The CDR3 contains 15 residues. Per germline, CDR1 GTSNPN and CDR2 SVGIG (reference sequence). The junction had 5 bases not matched to a gene; V was cut back by 3 bases and J by 1 base. The CDR3 spells CAWRSRQGSNQPQHF. The CDR3 bases are TGTGCCTGGAGATCCAGACAGGGGAGCAATCAGCCCCAGCATTTT.

This chain uses TRBV5-1 with TRBJ2-1; 8 nucleotides agree with TRBD1. The CDR3 loop spans 11 amino acids. Germline CDR1 is SGHRS and CDR2 is YFSETQ. The trim removed 4 bases at V and 10 bases at J, leaving 1 base unmatched. The CDR3 DNA is TGCGCCAGCAGCAGGGACAGGGAGCAGTTCTTC. It codes for CASSRDREQFF.

This clone was seen a handful of times. V gene TRBV6-6 combines with J gene TRBJ1-1; D is ambiguous. Germline V gene data show CDR1 as MNHNY and CDR2 as SVGAGI (reference sequence). Trimming took off 6 bases at V and 1 base at J, with 9 bases between the two ends. The CDR3 has 13 amino acids. The CDR3 DNA reads as TGTGCCAGCAGCCACTACAAGAACACTGAAGCTTTCTTT. Encoded protein: CASSHYKNTEAFF.

The genes are TRBV14 and TRBJ2-1; maybe TRBD1 (5 bases). The CDR3 is 15 amino acids. From germline, CDR1 is SGHDN and CDR2 FVKESK. Trimming took 4 bases from V and 4 from J, leaving 14 bases between them. The CDR3 region has the DNA TGTGCCAGCAGCCGTACACAGGACCCTTACAATGAGCAGTTCTTC. The encoded protein is CASSRTQDPYNEQFF.